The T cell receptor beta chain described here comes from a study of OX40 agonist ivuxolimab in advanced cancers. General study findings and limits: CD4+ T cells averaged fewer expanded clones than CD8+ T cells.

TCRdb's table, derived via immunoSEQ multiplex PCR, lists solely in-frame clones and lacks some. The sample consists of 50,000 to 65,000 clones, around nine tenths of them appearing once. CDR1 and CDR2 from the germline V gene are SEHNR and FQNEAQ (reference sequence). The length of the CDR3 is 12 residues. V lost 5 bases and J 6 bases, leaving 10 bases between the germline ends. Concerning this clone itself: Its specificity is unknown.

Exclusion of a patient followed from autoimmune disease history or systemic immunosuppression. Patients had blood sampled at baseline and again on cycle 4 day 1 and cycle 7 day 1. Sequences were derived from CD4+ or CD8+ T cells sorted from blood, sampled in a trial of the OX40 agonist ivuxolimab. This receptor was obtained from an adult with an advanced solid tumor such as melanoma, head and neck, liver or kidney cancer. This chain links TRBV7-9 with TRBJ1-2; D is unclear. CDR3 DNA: TGTGCCAGCAGCCCCGGACGAGATGGCTACACCTTC. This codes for CASSPGRDGYTF.